The clone carrying this T cell receptor (beta chain) was recorded at least ten times. The CDR3 has 15 residues. Germline lookup yields CDR1 GTSNPN and CDR2 SVGIG (reference sequence). V shed 1 base, J shed 2 bases, and the junction held 5 bases outside the gene matches. This specimen belongs to a study of T cells in Graves' hyperthyroidism and ophthalmopathy. The investigators amplified TCR beta CDR3 regions from RNA transcripts. Initially, a first-round RT-PCR of the TCR CDR3 employed the HTBI primer set. TCRdb reanalysed the multiplex PCR reads using MiXCR and keeps one entry per CDR3 protein. Found here are about half a million distinct CDR3 sequences, roughly 15% of them singletons; the top ten hold 29%.

The rearrangement uses TRBV30 and TRBJ1-5; 7 bases match TRBD1. The specimen was blood. The origin of this receptor is a woman aged 30 to 39 with Graves' ophthalmopathy. As DNA, the CDR3 is TGTGCCTGGAGTGAAGGGGGCGGGCGCAATCAGCCCCAGCATTTT. Its protein is CAWSEGGGRNQPQHF.